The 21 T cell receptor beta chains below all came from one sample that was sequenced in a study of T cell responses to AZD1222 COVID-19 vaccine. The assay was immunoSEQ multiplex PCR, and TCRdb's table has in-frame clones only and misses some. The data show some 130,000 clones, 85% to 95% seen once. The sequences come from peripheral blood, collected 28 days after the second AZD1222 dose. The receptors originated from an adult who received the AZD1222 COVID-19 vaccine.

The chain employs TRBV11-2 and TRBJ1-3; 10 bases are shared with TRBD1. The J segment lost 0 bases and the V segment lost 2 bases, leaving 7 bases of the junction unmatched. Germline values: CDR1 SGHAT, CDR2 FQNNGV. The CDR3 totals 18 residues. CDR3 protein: CASSLWGQGFFSGNTIYF. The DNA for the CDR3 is TGTGCCAGCAGCTTATGGGGACAGGGGTTTTTCTCTGGAAACACCATATATTTT.

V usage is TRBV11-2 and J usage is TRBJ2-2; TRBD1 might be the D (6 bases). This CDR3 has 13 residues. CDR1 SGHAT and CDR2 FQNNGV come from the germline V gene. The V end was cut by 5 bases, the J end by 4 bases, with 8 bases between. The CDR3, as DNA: TGTGCCAGCAGCCGGACAGCCACCGGGGAGCTGTTTTTT. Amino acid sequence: CASSRTATGELFF.

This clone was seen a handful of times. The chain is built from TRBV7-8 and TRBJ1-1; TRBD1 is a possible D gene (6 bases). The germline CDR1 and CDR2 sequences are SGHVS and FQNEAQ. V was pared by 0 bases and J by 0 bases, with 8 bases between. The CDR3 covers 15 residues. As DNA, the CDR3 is TGTGCCAGCAGCTTAGCGACAGGTATGAACACTGAAGCTTTCTTT. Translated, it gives CASSLATGMNTEAFF. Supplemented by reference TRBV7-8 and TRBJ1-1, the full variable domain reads GAGVSQSPRYKVAKRGQDVALRCDPISGHVSLFWYQQALGQGPEFLTYFQNEAQLDKSGLPSDRFFAERPEGSVSTLKIQRTQQEDSAVYLCASSLATGMNTEAFFGQGTRLTVV.

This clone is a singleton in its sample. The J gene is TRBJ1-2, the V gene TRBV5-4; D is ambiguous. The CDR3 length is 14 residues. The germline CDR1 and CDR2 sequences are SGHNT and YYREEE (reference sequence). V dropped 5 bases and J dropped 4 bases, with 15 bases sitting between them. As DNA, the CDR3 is TGTGCCAGCAGTAGTCGCCAGTCGTTCTATGGCTACACCTTC. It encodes CASSSRQSFYGYTF. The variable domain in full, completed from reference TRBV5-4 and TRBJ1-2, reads ETGVTQSPTHLIKTRGQQVTLRCSSQSGHNTVSWYQQALGQGPQFIFQYYREEENGRGNFPPRFSGLQFPNYSSELNVNALELDDSALYLCASSSRQSFYGYTFGSGTRLTVV.

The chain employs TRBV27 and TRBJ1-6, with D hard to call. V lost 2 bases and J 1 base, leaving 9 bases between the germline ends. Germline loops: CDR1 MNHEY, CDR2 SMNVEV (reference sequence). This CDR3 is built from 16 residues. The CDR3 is CASSLEGVSYNSPLHF. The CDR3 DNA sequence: TGTGCCAGCAGTTTAGAGGGTGTGTCCTATAATTCACCCCTCCACTTT.

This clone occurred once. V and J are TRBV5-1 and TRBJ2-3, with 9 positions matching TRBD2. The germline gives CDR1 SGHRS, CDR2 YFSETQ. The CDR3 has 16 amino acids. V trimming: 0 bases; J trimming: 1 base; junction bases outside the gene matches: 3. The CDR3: CASSLAVAGGTDTQYF. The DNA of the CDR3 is TGCGCCAGCAGCTTGGCCGTAGCGGGGGGCACAGATACGCAGTATTTT. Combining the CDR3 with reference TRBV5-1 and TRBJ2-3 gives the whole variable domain KAGVTQTPRYLIKTRGQQVTLSCSPISGHRSVSWYQQTPGQGLQFLFEYFSETQRNKGNFPGRFSGRQFSNSRSEMNVSTLELGDSALYLCASSLAVAGGTDTQYFGPGTRLTVL.

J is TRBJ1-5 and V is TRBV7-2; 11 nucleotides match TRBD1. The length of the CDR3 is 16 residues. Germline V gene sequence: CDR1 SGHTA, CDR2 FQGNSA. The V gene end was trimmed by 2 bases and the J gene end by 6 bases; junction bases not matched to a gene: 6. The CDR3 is CASSLYGQGAVQPQHF. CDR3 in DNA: TGTGCCAGCAGCTTATACGGACAGGGGGCTGTTCAGCCCCAGCATTTT.

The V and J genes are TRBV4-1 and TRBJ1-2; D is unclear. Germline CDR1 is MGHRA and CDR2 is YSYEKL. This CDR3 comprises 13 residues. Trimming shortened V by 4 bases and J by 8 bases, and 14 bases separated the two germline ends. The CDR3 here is CASSPDNKRGYTF. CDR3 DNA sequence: TGCGCCAGCAGCCCCGACAACAAGCGGGGCTACACCTTC.

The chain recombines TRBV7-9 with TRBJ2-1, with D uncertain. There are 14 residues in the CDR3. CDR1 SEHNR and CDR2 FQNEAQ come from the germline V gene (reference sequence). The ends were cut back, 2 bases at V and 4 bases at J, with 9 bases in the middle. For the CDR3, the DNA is TGTGCCAGCAGCTTACCTCGCAAGTACAATGAGCAGTTCTTC. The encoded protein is CASSLPRKYNEQFF.

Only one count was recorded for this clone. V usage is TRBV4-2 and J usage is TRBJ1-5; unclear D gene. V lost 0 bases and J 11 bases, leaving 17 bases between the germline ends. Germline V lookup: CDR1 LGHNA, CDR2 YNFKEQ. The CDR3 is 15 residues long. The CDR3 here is CASSQEAQRSPTQHF. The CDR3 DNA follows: TGTGCCAGCAGCCAAGAGGCACAAAGGTCCCCCACCCAGCATTTT.

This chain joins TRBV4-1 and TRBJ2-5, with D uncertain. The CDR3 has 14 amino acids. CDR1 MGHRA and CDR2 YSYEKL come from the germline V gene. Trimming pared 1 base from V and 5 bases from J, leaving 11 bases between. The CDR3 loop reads CASSQAAVAETQYF. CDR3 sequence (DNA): TGCGCCAGCAGCCAAGCTGCGGTTGCGGAGACCCAGTACTTC.

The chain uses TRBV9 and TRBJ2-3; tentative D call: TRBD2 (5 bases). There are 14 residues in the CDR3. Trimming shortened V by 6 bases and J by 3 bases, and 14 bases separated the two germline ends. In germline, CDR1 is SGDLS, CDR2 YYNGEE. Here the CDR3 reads CASTPSTGTDTQYF. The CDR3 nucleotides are TGTGCCAGCACCCCTTCGACGGGAACAGATACGCAGTATTTT.

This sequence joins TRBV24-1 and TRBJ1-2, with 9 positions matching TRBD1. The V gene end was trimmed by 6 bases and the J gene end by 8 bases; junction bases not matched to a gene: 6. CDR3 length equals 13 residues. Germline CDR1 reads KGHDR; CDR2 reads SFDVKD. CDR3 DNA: TGTGCCACCAGTACGACAGGGGGGTTGGGCTACACCTTC. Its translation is CATSTTGGLGYTF.

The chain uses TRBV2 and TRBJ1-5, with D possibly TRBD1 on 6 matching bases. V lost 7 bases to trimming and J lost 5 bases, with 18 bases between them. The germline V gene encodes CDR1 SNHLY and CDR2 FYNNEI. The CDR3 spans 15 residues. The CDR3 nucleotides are TGTGCCAGCATGAGACAACAGGGAATAGATCAGCCCCAGCATTTT. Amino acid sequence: CASMRQQGIDQPQHF.

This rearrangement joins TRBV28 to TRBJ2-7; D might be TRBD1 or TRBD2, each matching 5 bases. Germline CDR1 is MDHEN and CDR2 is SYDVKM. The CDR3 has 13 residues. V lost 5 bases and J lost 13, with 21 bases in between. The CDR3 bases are TGTGCCAGCAGTCCCCCTCCAGTGGGGGTGAAATACTTC. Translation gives CASSPPPVGVKYF.

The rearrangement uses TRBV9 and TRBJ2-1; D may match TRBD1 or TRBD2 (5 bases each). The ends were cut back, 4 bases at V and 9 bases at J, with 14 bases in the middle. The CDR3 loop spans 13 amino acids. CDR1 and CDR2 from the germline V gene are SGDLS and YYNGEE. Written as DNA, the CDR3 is TGTGCCAGCAGCTTCTATCCTGGGGGTGAGCAGTTCTTC. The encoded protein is CASSFYPGGEQFF.

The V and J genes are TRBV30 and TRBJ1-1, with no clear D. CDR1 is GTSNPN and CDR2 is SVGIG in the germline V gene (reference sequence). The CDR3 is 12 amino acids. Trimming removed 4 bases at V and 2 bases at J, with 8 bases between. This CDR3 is CAWNGDNTEAFF. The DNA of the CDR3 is TGTGCCTGGAACGGGGATAACACTGAAGCTTTCTTT. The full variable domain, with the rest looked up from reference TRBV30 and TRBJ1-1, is SQTIHQWPATLVQPVGSPLSLECTVEGTSNPNLYWYRQAAGRGLQLLFYSVGIGQISSEVPQNLSASRPQDRQFILSSKKLLLSDSGFYLCAWNGDNTEAFFGQGTRLTVV.

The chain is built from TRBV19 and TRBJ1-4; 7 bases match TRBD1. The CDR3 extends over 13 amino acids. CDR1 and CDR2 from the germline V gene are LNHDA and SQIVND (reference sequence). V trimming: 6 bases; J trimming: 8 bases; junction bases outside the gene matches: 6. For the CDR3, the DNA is TGTGCCAGTAGAGCAGGGGGGATCGAAAAACTGTTTTTT. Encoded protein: CASRAGGIEKLFF.

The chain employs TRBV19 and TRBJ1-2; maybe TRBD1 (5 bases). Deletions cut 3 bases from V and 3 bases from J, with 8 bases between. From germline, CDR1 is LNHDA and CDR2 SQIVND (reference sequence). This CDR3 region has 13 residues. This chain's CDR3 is CASSIVGDYGYTF. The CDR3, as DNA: TGTGCCAGTAGTATTGTGGGGGACTATGGCTACACCTTC.

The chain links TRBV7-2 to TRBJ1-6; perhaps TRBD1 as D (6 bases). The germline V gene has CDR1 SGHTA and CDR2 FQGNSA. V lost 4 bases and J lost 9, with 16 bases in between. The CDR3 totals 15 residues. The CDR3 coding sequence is TGTGCCAGCAGCTCTACAGGGTCCGATATTTCACCCCTCCACTTT. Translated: CASSSTGSDISPLHF.

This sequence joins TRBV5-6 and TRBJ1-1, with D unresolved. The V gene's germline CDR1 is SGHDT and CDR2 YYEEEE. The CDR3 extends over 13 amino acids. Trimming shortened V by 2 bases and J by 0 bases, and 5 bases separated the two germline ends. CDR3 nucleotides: TGTGCCAGCAGCTTCGACTTGAACACTGAAGCTTTCTTT. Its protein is CASSFDLNTEAFF.